A single sample is the source of the 2 T cell receptor beta chains below, sequenced in a study of regulatory and conventional T cells in RAG deficiency. Clones were sequenced by immunoSEQ multiplex PCR, and TCRdb holds only the in-frame ones, with some missing. The repertoire holds some 30,000 clones, with 90% to 96% as singletons. Blood CD4+ CD25-low CD127-high conventional T cells supplied the genomic DNA template. This sample also appeared in a second study, on regulatory T cells. That publication notes: The PCR used 52 TRBV and 13 TRBJ primers.

The sequenced sample was CD25- CD4+ T cells sorted from blood. These receptors were obtained from a human donor in good health.

The V gene is TRBV6-1, the J gene TRBJ1-6; no reliable D call. Germline V CDR1 and CDR2: MNHNS, SASEGT. This CDR3 comprises 14 residues. V lost 6 bases and J lost 7, with 13 bases in between. The CDR3 region has the DNA TGTGCCAGCAGGCCGGCAGGCGTGAATTCACCCCTCCACTTT. It codes for CASRPAGVNSPLHF.

The V and J genes are TRBV30 and TRBJ1-5, with D possibly being TRBD1 (5 bases). CDR3 length: 16 residues. V lost 8 bases and J 0 bases, leaving 20 bases between the germline ends. CDR1 and CDR2 from the germline V gene are GTSNPN and SVGIG (reference sequence). This chain's CDR3 is CAMGAGKSYSNQPQHF. As DNA, the CDR3 is TGTGCCATGGGCGCAGGGAAGAGCTATAGCAATCAGCCCCAGCATTTT.